The T cell receptor beta chain under discussion was sequenced for a study of cytomegalovirus exposure and HLA in healthy donors. The germline CDR1 and CDR2 sequences are SGHRS and YFSETQ. CDR3 length: 16 residues. The J segment lost 3 bases and the V segment lost 4 bases, leaving 6 bases of the junction unmatched. In the case of this clone: The antigen is undetermined.

General study points: Several of the most significant clusters appeared, in a later analysis, to be linked to common viral pathogens.

Primers for the PCR totalled 60 Vbeta and 13 Jbeta. The method was immunoSEQ multiplex PCR; TCRdb's version includes in-frame clones alone and lacks a portion of them. The data hold under 70,000 clones, with approximately 67% observed a single time. The chain joins TRBV5-1 to TRBJ2-1, with TRBD2 matching 11 bases. The TCR was taken from a woman between 25 and 40 years old in good health and CMV-seronegative. Sequencing used PBMCs. The CDR3 here is CASSADLAGGYNEQFF. Here the CDR3 DNA reads TGCGCCAGCAGCGCAGACCTAGCGGGGGGCTACAATGAGCAGTTCTTC.